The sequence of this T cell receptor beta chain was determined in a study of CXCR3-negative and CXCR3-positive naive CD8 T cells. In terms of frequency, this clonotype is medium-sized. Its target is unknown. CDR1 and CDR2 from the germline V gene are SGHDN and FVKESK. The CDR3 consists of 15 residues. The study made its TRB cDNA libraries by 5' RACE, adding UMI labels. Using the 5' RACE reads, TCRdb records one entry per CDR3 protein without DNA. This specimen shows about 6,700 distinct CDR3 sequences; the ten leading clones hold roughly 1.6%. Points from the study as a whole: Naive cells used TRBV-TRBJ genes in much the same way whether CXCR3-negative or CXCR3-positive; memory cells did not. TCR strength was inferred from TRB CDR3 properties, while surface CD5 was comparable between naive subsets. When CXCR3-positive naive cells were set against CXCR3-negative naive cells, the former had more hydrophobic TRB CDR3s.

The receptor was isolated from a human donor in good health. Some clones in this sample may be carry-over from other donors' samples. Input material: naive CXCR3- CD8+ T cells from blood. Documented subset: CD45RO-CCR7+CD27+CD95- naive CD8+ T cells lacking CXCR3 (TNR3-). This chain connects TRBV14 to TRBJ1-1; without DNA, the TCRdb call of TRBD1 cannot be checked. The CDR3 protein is CASSQDTPPNTEAFF.